The subject of this entry is one T cell receptor (beta chain). Antigen: not known. This specimen belongs to a study of identical twins. Carrying unique molecular identifiers, the cDNA also gained a universal primer site through template switching. TCRdb recomputed calls from the 5' RACE reads with MiXCR, one row per CDR3 protein. The repertoire holds about 1.7 million distinct CDR3 sequences, about 30% seen once, with 0.27% in the top ten. Study-wide results and limits: Where out-of-frame alpha sequences were twin-shared, they showed excess low generation probability. A cross-sectional statistical analysis, not follow-up of the same donors, supported the conclusions.

From germline, CDR1 is ENHRY and CDR2 SYGVKD. V dropped 2 bases and J dropped 5; count of bases not matched to a gene: 11. The CDR3 is made up of 16 amino acids. With no exceptions, donors were healthy Caucasians. This sequence originates from a newborn girl in good health. The chain is built from TRBV10-3 and TRBJ2-5; 7 positions agree with TRBD1. Material for sequencing was cord blood. Here the CDR3 DNA reads TGTGCCATCAGTGAGGGACAGGCAATCCTCTGGGAGACCCAGTACTTC. Translated, it gives CAISEGQAILWETQYF.